Sequencing of this T cell receptor beta chain was carried out in a study of T cells in Graves' hyperthyroidism and ophthalmopathy. Notes on the study in general: Blood samples included most of the expanded thyroid clonotypes exceeding 0.001. Median prediction lead before ophthalmopathy onset was six to eight months with the model.

This clonotype occurred a few times. Its antigen is still unknown. Amplified TCR beta CDR3 regions derived from RNA transcripts. The HTBI primer set drove a first-round RT-PCR of the TCR CDR3. TCRdb reprocessed the multiplex PCR reads via MiXCR and lists one record per CDR3 protein. The sample includes 480,000 or so distinct CDR3 sequences, over 45% of them seen just once. CDR1 is MGHDK, CDR2 SYGVNS, per germline. V shed 4 bases, J shed 3 bases, and the junction held 8 bases outside the gene matches. The CDR3 is 15 residues long. This chain joins TRBV25-1 and TRBJ2-7; 8 bases match TRBD1. The receptor comes from an adult woman with Graves' disease, either hyperthyroidism or ophthalmopathy (not recorded which). The sequencing sample was made of peripheral blood or thyroid tissue (not recorded which). DNA for the CDR3: TGTGCCAGCAGTGGTAGGACAGGGAGTAACTACGAGCAGTACTTC. This translates into CASSGRTGSNYEQYF.